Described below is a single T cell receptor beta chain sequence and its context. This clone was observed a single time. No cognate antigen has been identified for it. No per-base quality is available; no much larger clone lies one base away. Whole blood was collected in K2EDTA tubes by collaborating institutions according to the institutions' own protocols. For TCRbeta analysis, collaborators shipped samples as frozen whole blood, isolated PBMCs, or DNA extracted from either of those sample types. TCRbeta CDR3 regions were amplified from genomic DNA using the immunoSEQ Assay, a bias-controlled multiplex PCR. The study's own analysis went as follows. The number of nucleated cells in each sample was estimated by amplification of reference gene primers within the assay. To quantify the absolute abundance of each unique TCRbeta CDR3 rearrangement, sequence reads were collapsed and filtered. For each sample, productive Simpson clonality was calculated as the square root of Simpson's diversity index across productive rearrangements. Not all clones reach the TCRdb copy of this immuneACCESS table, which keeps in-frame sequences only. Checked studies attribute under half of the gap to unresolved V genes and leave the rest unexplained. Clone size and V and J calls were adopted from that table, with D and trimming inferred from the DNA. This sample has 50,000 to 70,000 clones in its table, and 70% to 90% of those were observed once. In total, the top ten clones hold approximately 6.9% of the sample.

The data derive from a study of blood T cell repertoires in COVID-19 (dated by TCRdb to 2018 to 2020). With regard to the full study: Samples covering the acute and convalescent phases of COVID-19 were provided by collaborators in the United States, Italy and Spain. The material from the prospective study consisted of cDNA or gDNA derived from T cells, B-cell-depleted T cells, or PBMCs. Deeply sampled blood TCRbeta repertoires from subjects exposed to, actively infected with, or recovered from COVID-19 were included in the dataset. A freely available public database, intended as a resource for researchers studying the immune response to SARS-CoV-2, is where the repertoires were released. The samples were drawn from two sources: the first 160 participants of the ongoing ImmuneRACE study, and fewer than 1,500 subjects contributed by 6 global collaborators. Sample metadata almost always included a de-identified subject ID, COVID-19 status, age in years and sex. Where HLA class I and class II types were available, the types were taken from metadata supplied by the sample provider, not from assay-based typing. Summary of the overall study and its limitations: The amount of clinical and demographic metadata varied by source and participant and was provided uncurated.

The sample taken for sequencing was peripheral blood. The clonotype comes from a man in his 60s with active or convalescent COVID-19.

The CDR3 sequence is CASSLDRVAQYF. In nucleotide form, the sequence is TGCGCCAGCAGCTTGGACAGGGTAGCGCAGTACTTC. This sequence uses TRBV5-1 and TRBJ2-7, with a tentative D gene TRBD1 over 6 matching bases. The junction shows trimming of 0 bases on V and 9 bases on J, plus 10 bases between the germline ends. Reading the germline V gene gives CDR1 SGHRS and CDR2 YFSETQ. Taken from cysteine to phenylalanine, the CDR3 has 12 residues. Of the read, only the CDR3 DNA is kept; its 36 bases are in frame from base 1.